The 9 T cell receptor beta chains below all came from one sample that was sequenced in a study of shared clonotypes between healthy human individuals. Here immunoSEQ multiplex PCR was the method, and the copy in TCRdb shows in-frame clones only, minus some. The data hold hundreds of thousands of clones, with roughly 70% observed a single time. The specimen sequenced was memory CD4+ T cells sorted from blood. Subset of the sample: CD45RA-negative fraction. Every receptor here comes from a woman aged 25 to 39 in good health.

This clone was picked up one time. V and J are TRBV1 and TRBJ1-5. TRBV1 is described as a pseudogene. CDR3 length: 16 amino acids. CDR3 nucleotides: TGCACCCAATCGGGGGTAGGGGCCTGGAGCAATCAGCCCCAGCATTTT. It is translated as CTQSGVGAWSNQPQHF.

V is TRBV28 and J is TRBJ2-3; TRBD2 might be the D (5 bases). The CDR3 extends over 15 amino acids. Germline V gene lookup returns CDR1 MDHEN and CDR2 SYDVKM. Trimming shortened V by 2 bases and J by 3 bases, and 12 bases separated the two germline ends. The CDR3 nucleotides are TGTGCCAGCAGTTTAGCGCTCGAGGGTACAGATACGCAGTATTTT. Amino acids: CASSLALEGTDTQYF.

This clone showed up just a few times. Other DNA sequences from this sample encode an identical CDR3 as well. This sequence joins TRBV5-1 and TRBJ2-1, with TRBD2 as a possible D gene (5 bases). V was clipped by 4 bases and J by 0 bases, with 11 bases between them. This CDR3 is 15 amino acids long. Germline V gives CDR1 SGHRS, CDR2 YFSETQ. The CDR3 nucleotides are TGCGCCAGCAGCCAGGACTCTAGCTCCTACAATGAGCAGTTCTTC. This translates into CASSQDSSSYNEQFF.

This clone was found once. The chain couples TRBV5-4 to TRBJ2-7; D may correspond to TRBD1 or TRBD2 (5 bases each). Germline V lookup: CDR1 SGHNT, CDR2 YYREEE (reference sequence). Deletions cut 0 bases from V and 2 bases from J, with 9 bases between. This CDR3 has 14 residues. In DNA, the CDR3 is TGTGCCAGCAGCTTGGCCGGGACCCCCTACGAGCAGTACTTC. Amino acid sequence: CASSLAGTPYEQYF.

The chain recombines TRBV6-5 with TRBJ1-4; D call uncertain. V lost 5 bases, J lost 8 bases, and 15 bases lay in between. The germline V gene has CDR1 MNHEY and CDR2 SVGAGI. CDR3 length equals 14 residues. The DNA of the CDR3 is TGTGCCAGCAGTCCCGGTGGCCAGAAGGAAAAACTGTTTTTT. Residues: CASSPGGQKEKLFF.

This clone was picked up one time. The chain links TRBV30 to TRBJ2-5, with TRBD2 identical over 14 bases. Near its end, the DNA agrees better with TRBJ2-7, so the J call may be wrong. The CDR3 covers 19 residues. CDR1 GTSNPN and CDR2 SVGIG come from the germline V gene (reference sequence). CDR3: CAWSSPGLAGESGTYEQYF. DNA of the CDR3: TGTGCCTGGAGTTCCCCGGGACTAGCGGGAGAGAGCGGGACCTACGAGCAGTACTTC.

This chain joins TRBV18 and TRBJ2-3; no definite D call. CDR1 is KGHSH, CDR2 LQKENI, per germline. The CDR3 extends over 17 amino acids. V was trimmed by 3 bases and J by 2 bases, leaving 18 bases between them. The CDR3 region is CASSPMTPTLNTDTQYF. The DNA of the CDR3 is TGTGCCAGCTCACCCATGACTCCGACGCTTAACACAGATACGCAGTATTTT.

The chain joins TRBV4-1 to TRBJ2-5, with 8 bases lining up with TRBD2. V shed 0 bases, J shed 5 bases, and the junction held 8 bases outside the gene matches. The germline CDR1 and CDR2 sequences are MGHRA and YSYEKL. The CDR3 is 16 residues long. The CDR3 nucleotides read TGCGCCAGCAGCCAAGATGGGGCCGGGACTAGGGAGACCCAGTACTTC. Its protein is CASSQDGAGTRETQYF.

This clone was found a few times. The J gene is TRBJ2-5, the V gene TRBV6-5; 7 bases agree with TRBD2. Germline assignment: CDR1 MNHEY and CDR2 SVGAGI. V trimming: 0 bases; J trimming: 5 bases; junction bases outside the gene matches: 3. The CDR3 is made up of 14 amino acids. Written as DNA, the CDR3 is TGTGCCAGCAGTTACTCTGCGGGAGTGGAGACCCAGTACTTC. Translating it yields CASSYSAGVETQYF.